The 30 T cell receptor beta chains listed next were all sequenced from one sample in a study of CD8+CD57+ T cells in acquired aplastic anemia. TCR beta VDJ and CDR3 were profiled, and genomic DNA was the template. TCRdb re-derived calls from the reads in MiXCR, one entry per CDR3 protein. Among about 190,000 distinct CDR3 sequences, 50% to 55% were seen once, and the ten largest hold about 16%. The specimen sequenced was sorted CD4+, CD8+, or CD8+CD57+ T cells (not recorded which) from PBMCs. The receptors derive from a human donor in good health, serving as a control.

Note on this clonotype: This likely comes from a read error, as the CDR3 has no conserved phenylalanine or tryptophan at its end. It is unclear where the CDR3 begins or ends on the DNA, so no DNA is shown, and the CDR3 is as TCRdb lists it. V and J are TRBV2 and TRBJ1-2. The CDR3 comprises 9 residues, both ends counted. Germline V CDR1 and CDR2: SNHLY, FYNNEI. The CDR3 protein is CASSDGNTL.

The table lists this clonotype with a count of one. The chain is built from TRBV2 and TRBJ1-3; D uncertain. Per germline, CDR1 SNHLY and CDR2 FYNNEI. The CDR3 runs to 14 residues. Trimming took 2 bases from V and 0 from J, leaving 5 bases between them. The CDR3 protein is CASSEQLSGNTIYF. In nucleotides, the CDR3 is TGTGCCAGCAGTGAACAGCTCTCTGGAAACACCATATATTTT.

The chain recombines TRBV7-2 with TRBJ2-2; 11 nucleotides align to TRBD2. The J segment lost 4 bases and the V segment lost 4 bases, leaving 5 bases of the junction unmatched. CDR3 size: 16 residues. Germline CDR1 and CDR2: SGHTA and FQGNSA. The CDR3 sequence: CASSSVAGGATGELFF. The CDR3 DNA sequence: TGTGCCAGCAGCTCTGTAGCGGGGGGGGCCACCGGGGAGCTGTTTTTT.

Concerning this clonotype: A much larger clone lies a single base off, so this may be a read error. The chain joins TRBV6-2 or TRBV6-3 to TRBJ1-1, with 7 bases identical to TRBD1. Germline V lookup: CDR1 MNHEY, CDR2 SVGEGT. The CDR3 runs to 14 residues. This CDR3 reads CAISYRGGNTEAFF. CDR3 in DNA: TGTGCCATCAGTTACAGGGGCGGGAACACTGAAGCTTTCTTT.

V gene TRBV30 combines with J gene TRBJ1-4; D is undetermined. V shed 2 bases and J shed 2 bases, with 12 bases lying between them. The germline V gene has CDR1 GTSNPN and CDR2 SVGIG (reference sequence). The CDR3 totals 15 residues. The CDR3 sequence is CAWSSGLLTNEKLFF. CDR3 DNA: TGTGCCTGGAGTTCAGGACTGTTGACTAATGAAAAACTGTTTTTT.

As concerns this clonotype: A read error may account for a junction end that differs from germline. The chain carries TRBV7-7 and TRBJ2-5, with TRBD2 identical over 7 bases. This CDR3 has 14 residues. Germline-derived CDR1 and CDR2 are SSHAT and FNYEAQ (reference sequence). CDR3 DNA sequence: TGTGCTAGCAGCTTAGGTCGGGGGGAAGAGACCCAGTACTTC. Translation gives CASSLGRGEETQYF.

This clonotype was seen more than once but under ten times. Germline and junction disagree at one end, which may indicate a read error. The rearrangement joins TRBV7-6 to TRBJ2-5; possibly TRBD2 for D (5 bases). CDR3 length equals 14 residues. CDR1 is SGHVS and CDR2 is FNYEAQ in the germline V gene. The CDR3 DNA reads as TGTGCCAGCAGCCACCCCCTAGCAGGAAGTTCTAGGGACTTC. It yields the protein CASSHPLAGSSRDF.

V gene TRBV24-1 combines with J gene TRBJ2-7; 9 nucleotides agree with TRBD1. Trimming cost V 5 bases and J 0 bases; bases outside gene matches: 4. This CDR3 spans 15 amino acids. CDR1 is KGHDR and CDR2 is SFDVKD in the germline V gene. CDR3 in DNA: TGTGCCACCAGTGGAAGGACAGGGGTCTCCTACGAGCAGTACTTC. Its translation: CATSGRTGVSYEQYF.

This clonotype was detected many times. The CDR3 DNA is TGTGCCAGCACCGAGGGGGTCAGACAGCCCCAGCATTTT. Its protein is CASTEGVRQPQHF. The chain links TRBV12-3 or TRBV12-4 to TRBJ1-5, with D tentatively TRBD1 (6 bases). The V gene lost 7 bases and the J gene lost 7 bases, with 14 bases spanning the gap. The CDR3 runs to 13 residues.

The chain links TRBV15 to TRBJ1-2; maybe TRBD1 (6 bases). The CDR3 is 14 amino acids. The V gene lost 1 base and the J gene lost 9 bases, with 15 bases spanning the gap. From germline, CDR1 is LNHNV and CDR2 YYDKDF (reference sequence). CDR3 protein: CATSRVVGRGSYTF. The CDR3 DNA is TGTGCCACCAGCAGAGTAGTGGGGAGGGGGAGCTACACCTTC.

The J gene is TRBJ2-5, the V gene TRBV10-1; 7 nucleotides align to TRBD2. The CDR3 is 14 residues long. Germline loops: CDR1 WNHNN, CDR2 SYGVQD (reference sequence). Unmatched junction bases numbered 8, after V lost 0 bases and J lost 10 bases. The CDR3 DNA is TGCGCCAGCAGTGAGTCGACCGGCGGGAGTAACCAGTACTTC. Translating it yields CASSESTGGSNQYF.

This clonotype appeared many times. The gene calls are TRBV4-3 and TRBJ1-2; D ambiguous. CDR1 is LGHNA and CDR2 is YSLEER in the germline V gene. The CDR3 loop spans 15 amino acids. V was shortened by 1 base and J by 4 bases, with 13 bases between the two germline ends. CDR3 in DNA: TGCGCCAGCAGCCAAGTGGCTGTCGATTTCTATGGCTACACCTTC. Amino acid sequence: CASSQVAVDFYGYTF.

This clonotype was counted only a few times. J is TRBJ1-1 and V is TRBV10-3, with 7 bases aligning to TRBD1. Germline CDR1 and CDR2: ENHRY and SYGVKD. V shed 0 bases, J shed 6 bases, and the junction held 10 bases outside the gene matches. This CDR3 is 16 amino acids long. The CDR3 nucleotides read TGTGCCATCAGTGAGTCGGCACAGGGGCTCCAGGCTGAAGCTTTCTTT. Its protein is CAISESAQGLQAEAFF.

This clonotype occurred many times. J is TRBJ1-4 and V is TRBV10-3; tentative D call: TRBD1 (6 bases). The CDR3 has 15 residues. Deletions cut 4 bases from V and 3 bases from J, with 12 bases between. Germline CDR1 and CDR2: ENHRY and SYGVKD. The CDR3 here is CAISGGGQPNEKLFF. CDR3 DNA: TGTGCCATCAGTGGGGGGGGGCAGCCTAATGAAAAACTGTTTTTT.

This clonotype was seen ten or more times. The V call is TRBV6-1, the J call TRBJ2-1; 10 bases line up with TRBD2. Germline CDR1 reads MNHNS; CDR2 reads SASEGT. The CDR3 has 13 amino acids. The J segment lost 9 bases and the V segment lost 6 bases, leaving 5 bases of the junction unmatched. For the CDR3, the DNA is TGTGCCAGCAGGGTAGCGGGGGGTATTGAGCAGTTCTTC. Translated, it gives CASRVAGGIEQFF.

This clonotype was seen at least ten times. The CDR3: CASRGQSLGTDTQYF. CDR3 nucleotides: TGTGCCAGCAGGGGACAGTCCCTTGGCACAGATACGCAGTATTTT. J is TRBJ2-3 and V is TRBV6-1; 7 positions agree with TRBD1. The germline gives CDR1 MNHNS, CDR2 SASEGT. V lost 6 bases, J lost 1 base, and 7 bases stayed unmatched. The CDR3 contains 15 residues.

The J gene is TRBJ2-1, the V gene TRBV2; D is tentatively TRBD1 or TRBD2 (6 bases each). This CDR3 has 13 residues. CDR1 and CDR2 from the germline V gene are SNHLY and FYNNEI. The V end was cut by 8 bases, the J end by 12 bases, with 20 bases between. CDR3 DNA: TGTGCCAGCGGGGACGGGGGCACAGATACGCAGTTCTTC. This codes for CASGDGGTDTQFF.

This clonotype was found once. V usage is TRBV5-5 and J usage is TRBJ1-1; D is possibly TRBD1 (6 bases). Deletions cut 0 bases from V and 0 bases from J, with 21 bases between. The CDR3 totals 19 residues. The germline CDR1 and CDR2 sequences are SGHKS and YYEKEE (reference sequence). CDR3 in amino acids: CASSLGGPGGGLLNTEAFF. The CDR3 coding sequence is TGTGCCAGCAGCTTGGGGGGGCCTGGGGGCGGTTTGCTGAACACTGAAGCTTTCTTT.

The chain employs TRBV24-1 and TRBJ1-5, with no clear D. The V gene's germline CDR1 is KGHDR and CDR2 SFDVKD. The CDR3 extends over 12 amino acids. The ends were cut back, 4 bases at V and 7 bases at J, with 7 bases in the middle. This CDR3 reads CATSELGQPQHF. The CDR3 DNA reads as TGTGCCACCAGTGAACTCGGACAGCCCCAGCATTTT.

The chain couples TRBV16 to TRBJ2-3; a possible D gene is TRBD2 (6 bases). From germline, CDR1 is KGHSY and CDR2 FQNENV. V lost 8 bases to trimming and J lost 2 bases, with 11 bases between them. The CDR3 runs 13 residues. DNA for the CDR3: TGTGCCAGCGGGGGGACTTACACAGATACGCAGTATTTT. This sequence encodes CASGGTYTDTQYF.

This clonotype came up many times. The chain uses TRBV11-2 and TRBJ2-3; D might be TRBD1 (6 bases). CDR3 length: 13 amino acids. V was shortened by 4 bases and J by 7 bases, with 12 bases between the two germline ends. In germline, CDR1 is SGHAT, CDR2 FQNNGV. As DNA, the CDR3 is TGTGCCAGCAGCTCAGACAGGAGGAATACGCAGTATTTT. Translated: CASSSDRRNTQYF.

This clonotype was seen a handful of times. The chain joins TRBV9 to TRBJ1-4, with 7 bases lining up with TRBD1. CDR1 is SGDLS, CDR2 YYNGEE, per germline. J gave up 4 bases and V 2 bases, and 2 bases lay outside the gene matches. There are 14 residues in the CDR3. The CDR3 protein is CASSVRDSNEKLFF. As DNA, the CDR3 is TGTGCCAGCAGCGTCCGGGACAGTAATGAAAAACTGTTTTTT.

This clonotype came up many times. CDR3 nucleotides: TGTGCCAGCAGCGTAGTGCCAGGACCTAACACCGGGGAGCTGTTTTTT. Residues: CASSVVPGPNTGELFF. The V call is TRBV9, the J call TRBJ2-2; no clear D gene. V gave up 0 bases and J gave up 2 bases, with 11 bases separating them. The CDR3 runs to 16 residues. Per the germline V gene, CDR1 is SGDLS and CDR2 is YYNGEE.

This clonotype appeared once. The DNA for the CDR3 is TGCAGTGCTAGAGGGGGAGGTACGCAGTATTTT. This encodes CSARGGGTQYF. The V gene is TRBV20-1, the J gene TRBJ2-3; possibly TRBD2 for D (6 bases). V was pared by 1 base and J by 8 bases, with 7 bases between. The length of the CDR3 is 11 residues. CDR1 DFQATT and CDR2 SNEGSKA come from the germline V gene (reference sequence).

The CDR3 spells CASSLGMGDTEAFF. For the CDR3, the DNA is TGTGCCAGCAGCCTAGGGATGGGAGACACTGAAGCTTTCTTT. The rearrangement joins TRBV7-6 to TRBJ1-1; no reliable D call. In germline, CDR1 is SGHVS, CDR2 FNYEAQ. CDR3 size: 14 residues. V shed 5 bases and J shed 3 bases, with 13 bases lying between them.

This clonotype was recorded many times. The chain joins TRBV13 to TRBJ2-7, with 8 nucleotides matching TRBD1. In germline, CDR1 is PRHDT, CDR2 FYEKMQ (reference sequence). This CDR3 has 15 residues. V was clipped by 4 bases and J by 2 bases; unmatched bases: 7. The CDR3 bases are TGTGCCAGCAGCTCAGGGACAGGCGTACCCTACGAGCAGTACTTC. Amino acids: CASSSGTGVPYEQYF.

Worth noting for this clonotype: One junction end disagrees with the germline gene, perhaps due to a read error. The J gene is TRBJ2-7, the V gene TRBV7-2, with 9 bases that match TRBD2. Germline V gene sequence: CDR1 SGHTA, CDR2 FQGNSA. The CDR3 loop spans 19 amino acids. CDR3 protein: CANSLALSGGGGGALAQYF. In nucleotides, the CDR3 is TGTGCCAACAGCTTAGCCCTATCCGGAGGGGGCGGGGGGGCCCTCGCGCAGTACTTC.

Comment on this clonotype: The junction and the germline gene differ at one end; a read error may be behind it. The V call is TRBV7-3, the J call TRBJ2-1; D is uncertain. The CDR3 extends over 14 amino acids. Germline V gene sequence: CDR1 SGHTA, CDR2 FQGTGA. In nucleotides, the CDR3 is TGCGCCAGCAGCACAGACTCCACCTACAATGAGCAGTTCTTC. Its protein is CASSTDSTYNEQFF.

This clonotype was detected many times. This chain connects TRBV9 to TRBJ2-1; 10 bases match TRBD2. This CDR3 contains 16 residues. The ends lost 1 base at V and 4 bases at J; junction bases unmatched: 5. Germline lookup yields CDR1 SGDLS and CDR2 YYNGEE. The CDR3 DNA sequence: TGTGCCAGCAGCGTAAGCGGGGGGGTGGTGTACAATGAGCAGTTCTTC. Its translation is CASSVSGGVVYNEQFF.

The chain couples TRBV20-1 to TRBJ1-1, with D unresolved. This CDR3 is built from 12 residues. Per germline, CDR1 DFQATT and CDR2 SNEGSKA (reference sequence). V lost 5 bases to trimming and J lost 1 base, with 8 bases between them. The DNA of the CDR3 is TGCAGTGCTCGCCGGGCGAACACTGAAGCTTTCTTT. Amino acids: CSARRANTEAFF.